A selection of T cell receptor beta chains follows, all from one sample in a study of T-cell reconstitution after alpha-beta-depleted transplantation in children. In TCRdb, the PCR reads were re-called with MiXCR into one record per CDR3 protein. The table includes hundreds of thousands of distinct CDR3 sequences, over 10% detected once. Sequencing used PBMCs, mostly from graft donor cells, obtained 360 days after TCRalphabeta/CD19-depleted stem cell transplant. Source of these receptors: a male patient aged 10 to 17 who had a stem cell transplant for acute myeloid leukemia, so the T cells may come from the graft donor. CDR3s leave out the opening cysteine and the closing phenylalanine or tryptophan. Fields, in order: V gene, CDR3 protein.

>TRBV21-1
ARKGPPGLAVWEQY
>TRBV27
ASSFSSGGVSAYNEQF
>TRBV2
ASNRPSYEQY
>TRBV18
ASSFRTDTLF
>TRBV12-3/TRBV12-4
AGSALGTGLNEQF
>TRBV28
ASNYGLEETQY
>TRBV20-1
SAPASGRAWVEQF
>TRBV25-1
ASSRQGGEGTGELF
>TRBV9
ASSVGGTSGTYEQY
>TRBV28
ASRTTRSTYNEQF
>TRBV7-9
ASSSQGLRGYT
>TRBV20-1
SVKNPGTGFGT
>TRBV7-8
ASSLDPSGRYEQY
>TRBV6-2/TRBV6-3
ASSTQGRIWDEQF
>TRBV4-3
ASSQDGTNFYEQY
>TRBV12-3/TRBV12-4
ASSFGDSNTEAF
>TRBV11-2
ASSLFFRNTGELF
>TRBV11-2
ASSLEPEWGETQY
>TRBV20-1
SARTSGRGQGYEQY
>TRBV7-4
ASSLVASGNGLRELF
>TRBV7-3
ATSSSAGEANTGELF
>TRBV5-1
ASSLYSSGSHEQF
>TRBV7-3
ASSSPAEADTQY
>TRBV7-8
ASSSDARGGNTEAF
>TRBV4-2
ASSLQKGTSGYEQY
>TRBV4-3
ASSQGTSTGELF
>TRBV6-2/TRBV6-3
ASSYSVWASGRAYYNEQF
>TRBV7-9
ASSQEQGSYEQY
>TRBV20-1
SAADRTDTQY
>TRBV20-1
SASLNRGLLVNTEAF
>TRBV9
ASSVGVEINTGELF
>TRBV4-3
ASSPLDGGTDTQY
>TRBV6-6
ASSPESTDTQY
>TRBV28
ASSLFGGLDTEAF
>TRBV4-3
ASSQDRNLY